This T cell receptor beta chain was documented in a study of blood T cell repertoires in COVID-19. Study-level background: Nucleic acid was either cDNA or gDNA, and it came from T cells, B-cell-depleted T cells, or PBMCs.

This CDR3 comprises 15 residues. This clone was found a few times. Under the authors' procedure: Estimation of nucleated cell counts was performed using reference gene primer amplification. Some clones are missing from TCRdb's copy, which holds only in-frame ones; the method was immunoSEQ multiplex PCR. V, J and clone size are taken as reported in that table, and D and trimming were inferred from the DNA itself. The sample comprises about 220,000 clones, 80% to 90% of which are singletons, and about 8.9% rests with the top ten. This TCR was sampled from a man aged 45-65 years with active or convalescent COVID-19. The rearrangement links TRBV21-1 to TRBJ2-1; the D segment call TRBD2 is taken from the table without a DNA check. TRBV21-1 corresponds to a pseudogene. The sequenced sample was peripheral blood. CDR3 sequence: CASIGGTESYNEQFF. The CDR3 nucleotides read TGTGCCAGCATTGGGGGGACCGAGTCCTACAATGAGCAGTTCTTC.